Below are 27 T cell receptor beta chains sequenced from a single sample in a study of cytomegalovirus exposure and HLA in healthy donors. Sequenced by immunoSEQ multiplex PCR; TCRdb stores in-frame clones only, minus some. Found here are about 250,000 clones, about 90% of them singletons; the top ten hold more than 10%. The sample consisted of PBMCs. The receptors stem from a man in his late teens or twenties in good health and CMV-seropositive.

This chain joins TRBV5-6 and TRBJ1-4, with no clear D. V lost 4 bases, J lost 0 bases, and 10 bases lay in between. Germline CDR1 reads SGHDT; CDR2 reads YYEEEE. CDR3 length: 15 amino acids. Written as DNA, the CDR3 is TGTGCCAGCAGCCTGGACCTTGCAACTAATGAAAAACTGTTTTTT. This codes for CASSLDLATNEKLFF.

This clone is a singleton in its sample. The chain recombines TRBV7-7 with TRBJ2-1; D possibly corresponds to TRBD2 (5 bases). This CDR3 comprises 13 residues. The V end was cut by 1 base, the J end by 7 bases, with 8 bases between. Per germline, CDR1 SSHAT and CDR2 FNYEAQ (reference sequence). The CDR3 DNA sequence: TGTGCCAGCAGCTTAGGCGGGTTTAATGAGCAGTTCTTC. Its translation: CASSLGGFNEQFF.

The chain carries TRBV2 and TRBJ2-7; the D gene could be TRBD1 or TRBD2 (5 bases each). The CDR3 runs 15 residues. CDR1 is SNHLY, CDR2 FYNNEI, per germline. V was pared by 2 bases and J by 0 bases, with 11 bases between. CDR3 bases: TGTGCCAGCAGTGAATGGGACCGGGGCTCCTACGAGCAGTACTTC. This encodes CASSEWDRGSYEQYF.

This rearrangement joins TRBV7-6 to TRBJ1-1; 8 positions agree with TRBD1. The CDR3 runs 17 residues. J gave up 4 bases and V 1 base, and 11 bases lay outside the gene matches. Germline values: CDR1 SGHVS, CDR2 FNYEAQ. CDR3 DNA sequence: TGTGCCAGCAGCTTAGGGGCAGGGGGCTTTCTGGGCACTGAAGCTTTCTTT. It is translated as CASSLGAGGFLGTEAFF.

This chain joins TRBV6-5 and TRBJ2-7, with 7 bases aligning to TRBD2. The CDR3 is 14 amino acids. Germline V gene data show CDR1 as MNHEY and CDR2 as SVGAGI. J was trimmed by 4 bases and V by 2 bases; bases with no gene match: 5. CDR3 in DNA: TGTGCCAGCAGTTACGAGCGGGGCTTATACGAGCAGTACTTC. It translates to CASSYERGLYEQYF.

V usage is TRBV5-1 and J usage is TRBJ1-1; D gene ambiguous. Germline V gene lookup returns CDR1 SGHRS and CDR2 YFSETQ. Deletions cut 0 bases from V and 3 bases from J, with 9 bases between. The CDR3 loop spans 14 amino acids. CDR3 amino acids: CASSLGKADTEAFF. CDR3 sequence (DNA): TGCGCCAGCAGCTTGGGCAAAGCGGACACTGAAGCTTTCTTT.

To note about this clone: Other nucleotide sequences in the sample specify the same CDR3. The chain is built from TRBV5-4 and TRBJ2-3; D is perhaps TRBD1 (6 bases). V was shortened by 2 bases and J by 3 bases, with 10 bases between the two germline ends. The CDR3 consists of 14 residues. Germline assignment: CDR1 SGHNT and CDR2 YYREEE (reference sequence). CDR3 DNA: TGTGCCAGCAGCTTCAGGGGTGGAACAGATACGCAGTATTTT. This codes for CASSFRGGTDTQYF.

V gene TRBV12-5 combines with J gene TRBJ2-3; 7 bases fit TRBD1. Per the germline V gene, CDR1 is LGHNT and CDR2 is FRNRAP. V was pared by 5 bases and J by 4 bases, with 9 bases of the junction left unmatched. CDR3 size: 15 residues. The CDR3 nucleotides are TGTGCTAGTGGTATGGGACAGTTCGTGCCAGATACGCAGTATTTT. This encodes CASGMGQFVPDTQYF.

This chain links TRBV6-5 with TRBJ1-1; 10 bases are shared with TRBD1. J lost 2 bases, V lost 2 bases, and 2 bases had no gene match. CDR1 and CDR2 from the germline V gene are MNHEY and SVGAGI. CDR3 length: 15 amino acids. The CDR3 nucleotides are TGTGCCAGCAGTTACGGGGACAGGGGCAACACTGAAGCTTTCTTT. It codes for CASSYGDRGNTEAFF.

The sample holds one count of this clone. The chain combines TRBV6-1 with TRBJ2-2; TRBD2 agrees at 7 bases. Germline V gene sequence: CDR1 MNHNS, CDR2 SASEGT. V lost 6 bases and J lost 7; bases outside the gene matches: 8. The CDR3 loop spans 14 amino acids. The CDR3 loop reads CASRRDSGGGELFF. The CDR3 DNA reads TGTGCCAGCAGACGGGACTCGGGGGGCGGGGAGCTGTTTTTT.

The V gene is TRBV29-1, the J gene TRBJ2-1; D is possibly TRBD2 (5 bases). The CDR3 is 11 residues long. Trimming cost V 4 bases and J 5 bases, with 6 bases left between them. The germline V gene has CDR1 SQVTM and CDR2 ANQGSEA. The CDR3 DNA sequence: TGCAGCGTTGTGGGAGACAATGAGCAGTTCTTC. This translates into CSVVGDNEQFF.

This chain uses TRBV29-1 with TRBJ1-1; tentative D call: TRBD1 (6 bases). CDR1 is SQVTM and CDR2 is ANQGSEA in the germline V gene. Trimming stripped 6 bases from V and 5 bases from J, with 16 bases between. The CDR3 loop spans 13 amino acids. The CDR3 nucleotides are TGCAGCGTAGCCTGGGGGGGGCGGACTGAAGCTTTCTTT. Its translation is CSVAWGGRTEAFF.

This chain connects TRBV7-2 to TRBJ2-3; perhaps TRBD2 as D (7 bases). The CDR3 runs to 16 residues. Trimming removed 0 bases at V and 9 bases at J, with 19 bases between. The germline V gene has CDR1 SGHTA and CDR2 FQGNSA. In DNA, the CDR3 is TGTGCCAGCAGCTTAGCGCCAGGGGCTAGCGGTGACACGCAGTATTTT. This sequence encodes CASSLAPGASGDTQYF.

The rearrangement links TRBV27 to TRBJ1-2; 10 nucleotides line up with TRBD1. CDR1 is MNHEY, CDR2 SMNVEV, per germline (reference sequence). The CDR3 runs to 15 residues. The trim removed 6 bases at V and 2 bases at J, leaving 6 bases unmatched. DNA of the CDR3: TGTGCCAGCAGGGGACAGGGGCGTGGAAACTATGGCTACACCTTC. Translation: CASRGQGRGNYGYTF.

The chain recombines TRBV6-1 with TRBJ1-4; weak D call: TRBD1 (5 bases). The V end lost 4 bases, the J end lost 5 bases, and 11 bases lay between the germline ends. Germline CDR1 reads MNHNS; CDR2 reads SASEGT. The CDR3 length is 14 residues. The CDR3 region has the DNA TGTGCCAGCAGTGTCCGGGGCCGAAATGAAAAACTGTTTTTT. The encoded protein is CASSVRGRNEKLFF.

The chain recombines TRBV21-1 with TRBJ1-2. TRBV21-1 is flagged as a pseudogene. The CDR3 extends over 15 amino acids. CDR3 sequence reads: CASSKAPFINYGYTF. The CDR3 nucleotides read TGTGCCAGCAGCAAAGCTCCCTTTATTAACTATGGCTACACCTTC.

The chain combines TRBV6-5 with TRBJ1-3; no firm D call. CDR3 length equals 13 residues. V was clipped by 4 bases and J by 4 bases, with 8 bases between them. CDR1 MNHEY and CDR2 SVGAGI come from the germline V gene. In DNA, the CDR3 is TGTGCCAGCAGTTCTCCCCCCGGAAACACCATATATTTT. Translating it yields CASSSPPGNTIYF.

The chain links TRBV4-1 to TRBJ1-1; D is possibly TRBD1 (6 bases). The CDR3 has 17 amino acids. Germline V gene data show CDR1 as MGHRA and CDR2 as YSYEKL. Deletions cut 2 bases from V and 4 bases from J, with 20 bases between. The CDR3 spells CASSQNSPWGLSTEAFF. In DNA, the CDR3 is TGCGCCAGCAGCCAAAACTCTCCGTGGGGGCTAAGCACTGAAGCTTTCTTT.

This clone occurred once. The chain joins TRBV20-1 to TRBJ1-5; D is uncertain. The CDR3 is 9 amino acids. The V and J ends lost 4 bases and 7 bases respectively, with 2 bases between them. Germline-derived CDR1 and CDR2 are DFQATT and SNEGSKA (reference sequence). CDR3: CSAKQPQHF. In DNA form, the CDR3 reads TGCAGTGCTAAGCAGCCCCAGCATTTT.

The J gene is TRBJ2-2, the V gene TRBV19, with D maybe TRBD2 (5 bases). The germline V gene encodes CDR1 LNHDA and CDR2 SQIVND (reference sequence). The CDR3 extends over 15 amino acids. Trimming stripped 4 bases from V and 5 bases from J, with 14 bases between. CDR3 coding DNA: TGTGCCAGTAGTACGAACCCCTCGGGAACCGGGGAGCTGTTTTTT. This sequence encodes CASSTNPSGTGELFF.

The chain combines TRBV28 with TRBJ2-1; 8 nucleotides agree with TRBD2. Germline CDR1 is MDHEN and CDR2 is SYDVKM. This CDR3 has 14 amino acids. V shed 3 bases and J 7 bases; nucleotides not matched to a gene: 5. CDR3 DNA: TGTGCCAGCAGTTTCGCGGGAGGAACGAATGAGCAGTTCTTC. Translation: CASSFAGGTNEQFF.

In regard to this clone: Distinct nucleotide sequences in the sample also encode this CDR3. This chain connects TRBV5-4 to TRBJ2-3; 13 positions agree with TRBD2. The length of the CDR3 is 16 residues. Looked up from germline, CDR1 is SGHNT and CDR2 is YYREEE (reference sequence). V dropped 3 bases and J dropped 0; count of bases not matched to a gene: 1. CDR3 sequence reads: CASSSGLAGSTDTQYF. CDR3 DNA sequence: TGTGCCAGCAGCTCGGGACTAGCGGGGAGCACAGATACGCAGTATTTT.

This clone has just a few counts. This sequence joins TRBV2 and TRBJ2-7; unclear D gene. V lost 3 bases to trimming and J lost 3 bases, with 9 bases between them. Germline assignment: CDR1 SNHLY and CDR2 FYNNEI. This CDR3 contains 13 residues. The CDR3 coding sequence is TGTGCCAGCAGTGAGGGCGGTTACTACGAGCAGTACTTC. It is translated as CASSEGGYYEQYF.

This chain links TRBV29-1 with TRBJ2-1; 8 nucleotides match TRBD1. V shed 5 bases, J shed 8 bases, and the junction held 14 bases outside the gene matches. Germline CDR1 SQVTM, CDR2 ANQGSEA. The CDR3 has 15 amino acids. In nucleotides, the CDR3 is TGCAGCGTTTTACCCAGGGGGCGCCGACTCGATGAGCAGTTCTTC. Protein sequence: CSVLPRGRRLDEQFF.

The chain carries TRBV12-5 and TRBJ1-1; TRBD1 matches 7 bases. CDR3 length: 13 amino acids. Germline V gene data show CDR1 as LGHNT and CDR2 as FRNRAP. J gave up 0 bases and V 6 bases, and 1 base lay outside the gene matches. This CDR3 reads CASGGQMNTEAFF. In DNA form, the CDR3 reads TGTGCTAGTGGGGGACAGATGAACACTGAAGCTTTCTTT.

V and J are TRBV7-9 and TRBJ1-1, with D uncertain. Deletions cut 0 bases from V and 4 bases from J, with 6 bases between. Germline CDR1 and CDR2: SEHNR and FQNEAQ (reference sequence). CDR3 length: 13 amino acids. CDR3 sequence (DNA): TGTGCCAGCAGCTTAGCAGAGGCCACTGAAGCTTTCTTT. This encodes CASSLAEATEAFF.

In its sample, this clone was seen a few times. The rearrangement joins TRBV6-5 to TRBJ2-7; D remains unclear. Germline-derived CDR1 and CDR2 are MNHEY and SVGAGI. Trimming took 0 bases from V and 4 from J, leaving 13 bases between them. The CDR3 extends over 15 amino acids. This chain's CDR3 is CASSYSRDAPYEQYF. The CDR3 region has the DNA TGTGCCAGCAGTTACTCGCGTGACGCTCCTTACGAGCAGTACTTC.